These T cell receptor beta chains were read from a single sample in a study of T-cell reconstitution after alpha-beta-depleted transplantation in children. TCRdb called the PCR reads again in MiXCR, with one record for every CDR3 protein. The sample lists about a million distinct CDR3 sequences, about 26% occurring once. The material sequenced was PBMCs, mostly from graft donor cells, taken 360 days after TCRalphabeta/CD19-depleted stem cell transplant. These receptors were obtained from a boy less than two years old who had a stem cell transplant for SCID, so the T cells may come from the graft donor. The conserved cysteine and the conserved F or W are not part of the CDR3 here.

j_call: TRBJ1-1; v_call: TRBV4-3; cdr3_aa: ASSRHQKGQGEAF
j_call: TRBJ1-2; v_call: TRBV19; cdr3_aa: ASSFRIAYGYT
j_call: TRBJ2-1; v_call: TRBV7-6; cdr3_aa: ASSLVRGGLYNEQF
j_call: TRBJ1-5; v_call: TRBV4-1; cdr3_aa: ASSQGTGFSNQPQH
j_call: TRBJ2-2; v_call: TRBV20-1; cdr3_aa: SATGQGNTWELF
j_call: TRBJ2-7; v_call: TRBV7-9; cdr3_aa: ASSPGTGKEY
j_call: TRBJ2-3; v_call: TRBV12-3/TRBV12-4; cdr3_aa: ASSLRRGVVIDTQY
j_call: TRBJ2-2; v_call: TRBV19; cdr3_aa: ASSWQGAWELF
j_call: TRBJ2-1; v_call: TRBV12-3/TRBV12-4; cdr3_aa: ASTVGTNPYNEQF
j_call: TRBJ1-1; v_call: TRBV12-3/TRBV12-4; cdr3_aa: ASSPTAEAF
j_call: TRBJ2-2; v_call: TRBV12-3/TRBV12-4; cdr3_aa: ASSFITNTGELF
j_call: TRBJ2-3; v_call: TRBV20-1; cdr3_aa: SARDQSTNTQY
j_call: TRBJ1-1; v_call: TRBV2; cdr3_aa: ASSGQIGGAMNTEAF
j_call: TRBJ2-1; v_call: TRBV20-1; cdr3_aa: SARGRNGYNEQF
j_call: TRBJ1-1; v_call: TRBV27; cdr3_aa: ASSLTRADTEAF
j_call: TRBJ1-2; v_call: TRBV12-3/TRBV12-4; cdr3_aa: ASRTTGEVNGYT
j_call: TRBJ2-2; v_call: TRBV11-2; cdr3_aa: ASSLPFEGDTGELF
j_call: TRBJ2-5; v_call: TRBV7-6; cdr3_aa: ASSSSGFLHETQY
j_call: TRBJ2-7; v_call: TRBV2; cdr3_aa: ASSEMGQEFYEQY
j_call: TRBJ2-7; v_call: TRBV4-2; cdr3_aa: ASSQEVRGYEQY
j_call: TRBJ1-4; v_call: TRBV5-1; cdr3_aa: ASSLEGRDRKLF
j_call: TRBJ2-3; v_call: TRBV20-1; cdr3_aa: SALRRETDTQY
j_call: TRBJ2-7; v_call: TRBV5-6; cdr3_aa: ASSLAGGGGIYEQY
j_call: TRBJ2-1; v_call: TRBV27; cdr3_aa: ASSLAVRTSGYNEQF
j_call: TRBJ1-4; v_call: TRBV5-1; cdr3_aa: ASSLGTGSRAKLF
j_call: TRBJ1-1; v_call: TRBV7-2; cdr3_aa: ALRGQQNTEAF
j_call: TRBJ1-1; v_call: TRBV29-1; cdr3_aa: SVEVRGPNTEAF
j_call: TRBJ2-2; v_call: TRBV4-3; cdr3_aa: ASSQDWISSGELF
j_call: TRBJ2-7; v_call: TRBV20-1; cdr3_aa: SASIPGQNSYEQY
j_call: TRBJ1-4; v_call: TRBV12-3/TRBV12-4; cdr3_aa: ASSPGTLTEKLF
j_call: TRBJ2-1; v_call: TRBV7-3; cdr3_aa: ASSLNVQGPPYNEQF
j_call: TRBJ2-7; v_call: TRBV4-2; cdr3_aa: ASSPLLPGSVSYEQY
j_call: TRBJ2-1; v_call: TRBV10-2; cdr3_aa: ASSEFEGKVYNEQF
j_call: TRBJ1-1; v_call: TRBV5-6; cdr3_aa: ASSLVPVGTEAF
j_call: TRBJ2-3; v_call: TRBV5-1; cdr3_aa: ASSGPEDTQY
j_call: TRBJ2-1; v_call: TRBV7-8; cdr3_aa: ASSLAFGAEQF
j_call: TRBJ2-2; v_call: TRBV27; cdr3_aa: ASSGYPNTGELF
j_call: TRBJ2-1; v_call: TRBV20-1; cdr3_aa: SAAIVGFHEQF
j_call: TRBJ2-2; v_call: TRBV5-1; cdr3_aa: ASSLGDRTGELF
j_call: TRBJ2-2; v_call: TRBV20-1; cdr3_aa: SATPRDRPNTGELF
j_call: TRBJ2-3; v_call: TRBV28; cdr3_aa: ASSPRNGGAGDTQY
j_call: TRBJ2-1; v_call: TRBV4-1; cdr3_aa: ASSQETPGLAGLYNEQF
j_call: TRBJ1-2; v_call: TRBV27; cdr3_aa: ASSFTGGLQGYT
j_call: TRBJ2-5; v_call: TRBV28; cdr3_aa: ASRRDRGPETQY
j_call: TRBJ2-2; v_call: TRBV20-1; cdr3_aa: SARAGGDGELF
j_call: TRBJ2-2; v_call: TRBV24-1; cdr3_aa: ATSLGGPDTGELF
j_call: TRBJ2-3; v_call: TRBV6-2/TRBV6-3; cdr3_aa: ATKFRWGQDTQY